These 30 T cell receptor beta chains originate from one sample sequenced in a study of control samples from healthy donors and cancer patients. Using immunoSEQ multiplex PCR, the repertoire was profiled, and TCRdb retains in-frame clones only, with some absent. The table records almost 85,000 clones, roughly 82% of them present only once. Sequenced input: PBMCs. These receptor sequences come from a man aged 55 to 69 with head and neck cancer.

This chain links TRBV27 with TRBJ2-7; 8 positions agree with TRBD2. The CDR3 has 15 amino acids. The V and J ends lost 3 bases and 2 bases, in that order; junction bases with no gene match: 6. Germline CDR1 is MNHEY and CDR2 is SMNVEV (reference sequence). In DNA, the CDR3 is TGTGCCAGCAGTTTTATGGCTAGCGGGCCCTACGAGCAGTACTTC. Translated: CASSFMASGPYEQYF.

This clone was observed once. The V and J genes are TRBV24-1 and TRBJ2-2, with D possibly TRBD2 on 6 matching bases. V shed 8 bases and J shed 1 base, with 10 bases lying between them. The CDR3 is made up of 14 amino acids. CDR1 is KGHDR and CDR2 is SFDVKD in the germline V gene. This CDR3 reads CATKAGKNTGELFF. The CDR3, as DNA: TGTGCCACCAAGGCGGGGAAGAACACCGGGGAGCTGTTTTTT.

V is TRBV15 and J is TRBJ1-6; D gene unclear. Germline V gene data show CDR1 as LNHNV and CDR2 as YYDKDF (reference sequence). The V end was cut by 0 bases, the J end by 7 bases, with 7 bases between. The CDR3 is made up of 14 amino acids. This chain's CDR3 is CATSRDRSNSPLHF. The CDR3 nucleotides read TGTGCCACCAGCAGAGATCGTTCAAATTCACCCCTCCACTTT.

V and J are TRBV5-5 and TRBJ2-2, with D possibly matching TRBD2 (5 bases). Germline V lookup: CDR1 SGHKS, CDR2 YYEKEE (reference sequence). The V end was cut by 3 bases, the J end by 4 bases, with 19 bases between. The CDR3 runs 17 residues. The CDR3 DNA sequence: TGTGCCAGCAGCTCGACACAAGTCCGGGAAACCACCGGGGAGCTGTTTTTT. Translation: CASSSTQVRETTGELFF.

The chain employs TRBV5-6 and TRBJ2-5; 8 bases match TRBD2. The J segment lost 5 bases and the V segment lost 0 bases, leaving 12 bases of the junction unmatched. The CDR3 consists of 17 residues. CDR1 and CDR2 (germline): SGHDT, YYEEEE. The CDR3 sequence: CASSLAGSFGGRETQYF. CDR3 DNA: TGTGCCAGCAGCTTGGCGGGTTCTTTTGGCGGGAGGGAGACCCAGTACTTC. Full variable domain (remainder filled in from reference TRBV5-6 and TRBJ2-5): DAGVTQSPTHLIKTRGQQVTLRCSPKSGHDTVSWYQQALGQGPQFIFQYYEEEERQRGNFPDRFSGHQFPNYSSELNVNALLLGDSALYLCASSLAGSFGGRETQYFGPGTRLLVL.

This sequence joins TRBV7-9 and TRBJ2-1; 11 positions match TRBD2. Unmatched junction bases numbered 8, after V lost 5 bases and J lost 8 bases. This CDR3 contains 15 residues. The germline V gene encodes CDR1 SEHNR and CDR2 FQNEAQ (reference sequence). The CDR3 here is CASSRVLAGVDEQFF. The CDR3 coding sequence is TGTGCCAGCAGCAGAGTACTAGCGGGAGTCGATGAGCAGTTCTTC.

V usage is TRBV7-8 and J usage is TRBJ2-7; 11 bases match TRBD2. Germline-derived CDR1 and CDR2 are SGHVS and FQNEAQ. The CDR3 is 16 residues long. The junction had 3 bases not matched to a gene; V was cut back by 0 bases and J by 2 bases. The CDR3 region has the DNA TGTGCCAGCAGCTTAGCCGTAGCGGGAGGGACCTACGAGCAGTACTTC. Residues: CASSLAVAGGTYEQYF.

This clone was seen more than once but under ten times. CDR3 region: CASSLEGGQGNIQYF. The DNA of the CDR3 is TGCGCCAGCAGCTTGGAGGGGGGACAGGGAAACATTCAGTACTTC. The genes are TRBV5-1 and TRBJ2-4; 9 bases line up with TRBD1. Trimming removed 0 bases from V and 6 bases from J; junction bases left unmatched: 4. The CDR3 spans 15 residues. The germline CDR1 and CDR2 sequences are SGHRS and YFSETQ.

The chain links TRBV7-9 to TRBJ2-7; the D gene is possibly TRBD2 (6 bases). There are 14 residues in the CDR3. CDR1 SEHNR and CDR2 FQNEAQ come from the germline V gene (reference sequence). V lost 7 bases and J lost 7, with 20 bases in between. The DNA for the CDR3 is TGTGCCAGCACCAAATCGGGCGGGATAGGGGAGCAGTACTTC. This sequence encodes CASTKSGGIGEQYF.

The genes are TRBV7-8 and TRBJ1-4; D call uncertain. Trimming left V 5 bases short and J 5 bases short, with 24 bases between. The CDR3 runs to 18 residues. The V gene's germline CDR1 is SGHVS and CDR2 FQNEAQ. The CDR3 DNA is TGTGCCAGCAGCCTATACCCCAGAGGGAAGGGAGGCAATGAAAAACTGTTTTTT. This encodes CASSLYPRGKGGNEKLFF. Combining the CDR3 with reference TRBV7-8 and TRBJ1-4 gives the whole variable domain GAGVSQSPRYKVAKRGQDVALRCDPISGHVSLFWYQQALGQGPEFLTYFQNEAQLDKSGLPSDRFFAERPEGSVSTLKIQRTQQEDSAVYLCASSLYPRGKGGNEKLFFGSGTQLSVL.

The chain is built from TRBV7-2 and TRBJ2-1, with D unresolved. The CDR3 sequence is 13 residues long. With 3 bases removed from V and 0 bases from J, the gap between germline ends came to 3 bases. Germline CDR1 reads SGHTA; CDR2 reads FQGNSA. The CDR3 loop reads CASSFTSYNEQFF. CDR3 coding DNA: TGTGCCAGCAGCTTTACCTCCTACAATGAGCAGTTCTTC.

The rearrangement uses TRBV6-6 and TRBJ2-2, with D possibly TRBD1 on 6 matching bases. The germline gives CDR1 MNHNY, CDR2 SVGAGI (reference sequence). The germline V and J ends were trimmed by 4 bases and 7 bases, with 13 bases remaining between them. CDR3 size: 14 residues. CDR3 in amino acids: CASSSQGFVGELFF. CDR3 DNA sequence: TGTGCCAGCAGTTCACAGGGATTTGTCGGGGAGCTGTTTTTT.

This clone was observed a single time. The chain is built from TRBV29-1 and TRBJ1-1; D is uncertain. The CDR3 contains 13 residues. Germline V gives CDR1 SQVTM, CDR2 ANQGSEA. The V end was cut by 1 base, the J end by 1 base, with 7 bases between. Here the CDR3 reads CSVEVTTNTEAFF. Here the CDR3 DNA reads TGCAGCGTTGAAGTAACTACGAACACTGAAGCTTTCTTT.

DNA for the CDR3: TGTGCCAGCAGCCAAGTTTTGACAGGGCTCGCCTATGGCTACACCTTC. Amino acid sequence: CASSQVLTGLAYGYTF. The gene calls are TRBV3-1 (or the pseudogene TRBV3-2) and TRBJ1-2, with 7 bases identical to TRBD1. The CDR3 has 16 residues. Trimming at V came to 1 base and at J to 4 bases, leaving 9 bases not matched to a gene. CDR1 is LGHDT, CDR2 YNNKEL, per germline (reference sequence).

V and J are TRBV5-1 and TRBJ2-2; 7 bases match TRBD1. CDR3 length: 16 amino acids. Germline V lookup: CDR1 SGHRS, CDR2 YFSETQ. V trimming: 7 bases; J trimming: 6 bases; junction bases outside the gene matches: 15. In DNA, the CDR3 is TGCGCCAGCTTCGGAACCGGGACAGCTTTCTCCGGGGAGCTGTTTTTT. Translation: CASFGTGTAFSGELFF.

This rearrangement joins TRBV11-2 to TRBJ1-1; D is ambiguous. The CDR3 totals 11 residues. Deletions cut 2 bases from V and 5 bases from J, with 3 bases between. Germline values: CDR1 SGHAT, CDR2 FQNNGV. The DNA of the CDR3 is TGTGCCAGCAGCTTATGGACTGAAGCTTTCTTT. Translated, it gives CASSLWTEAFF.

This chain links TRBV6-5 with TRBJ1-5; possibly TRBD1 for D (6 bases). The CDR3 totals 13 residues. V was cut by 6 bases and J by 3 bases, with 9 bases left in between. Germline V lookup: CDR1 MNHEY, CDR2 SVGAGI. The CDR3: CASSGQLNQPQHF. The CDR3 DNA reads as TGTGCCAGCAGCGGACAGCTCAATCAGCCCCAGCATTTT.

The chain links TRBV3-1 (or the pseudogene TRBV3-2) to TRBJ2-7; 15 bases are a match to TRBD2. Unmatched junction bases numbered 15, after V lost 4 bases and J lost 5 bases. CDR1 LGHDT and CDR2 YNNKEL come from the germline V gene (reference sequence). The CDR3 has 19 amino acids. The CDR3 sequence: CASSPTVGTSGRTPHEQYF. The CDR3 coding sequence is TGTGCCAGCAGCCCGACCGTTGGGACTAGCGGGAGGACGCCCCACGAGCAGTACTTC.

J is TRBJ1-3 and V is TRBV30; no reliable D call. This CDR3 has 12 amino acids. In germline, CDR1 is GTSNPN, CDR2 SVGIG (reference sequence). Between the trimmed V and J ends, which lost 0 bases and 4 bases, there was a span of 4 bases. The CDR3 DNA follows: TGTGCCTGGAGTGTACAGGGAAACACCATATATTTT. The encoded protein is CAWSVQGNTIYF.

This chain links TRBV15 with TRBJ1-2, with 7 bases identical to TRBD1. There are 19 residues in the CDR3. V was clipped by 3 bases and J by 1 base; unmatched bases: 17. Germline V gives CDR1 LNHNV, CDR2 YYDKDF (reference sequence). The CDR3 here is CATSRGPYGTEILNYGYTF. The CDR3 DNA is TGTGCCACCAGCAGGGGGCCATACGGGACAGAGATACTTAACTATGGCTACACCTTC. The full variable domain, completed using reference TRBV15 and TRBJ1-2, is DAMVIQNPRYQVTQFGKPVTLSCSQTLNHNVMYWYQQKSSQAPKLLFHYYDKDFNNEADTPDNFQSRRPNTSFCFLDIRSPGLGDTAMYLCATSRGPYGTEILNYGYTFGSGTRLTVV.

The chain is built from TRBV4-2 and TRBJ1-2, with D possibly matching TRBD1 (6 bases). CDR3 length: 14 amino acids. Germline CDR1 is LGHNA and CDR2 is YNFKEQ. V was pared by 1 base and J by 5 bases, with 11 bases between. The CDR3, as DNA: TGTGCCAGCAGCCAAGCTGGGGGGCTGTATGGCTACACCTTC. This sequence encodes CASSQAGGLYGYTF.

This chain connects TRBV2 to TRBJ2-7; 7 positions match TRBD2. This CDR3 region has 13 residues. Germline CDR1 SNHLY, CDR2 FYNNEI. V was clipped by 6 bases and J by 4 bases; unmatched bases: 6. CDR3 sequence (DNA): TGTGCCAGCAGAAGTCGGGGAGGGTACGAGCAGTACTTC. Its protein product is CASRSRGGYEQYF.

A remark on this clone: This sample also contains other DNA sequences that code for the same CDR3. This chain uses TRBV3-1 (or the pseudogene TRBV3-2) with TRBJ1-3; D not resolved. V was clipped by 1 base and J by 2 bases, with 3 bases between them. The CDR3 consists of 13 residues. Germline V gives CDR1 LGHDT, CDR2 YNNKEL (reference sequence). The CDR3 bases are TGTGCCAGCAGCCAAGGTACTGGAAACACCATATATTTT. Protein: CASSQGTGNTIYF.

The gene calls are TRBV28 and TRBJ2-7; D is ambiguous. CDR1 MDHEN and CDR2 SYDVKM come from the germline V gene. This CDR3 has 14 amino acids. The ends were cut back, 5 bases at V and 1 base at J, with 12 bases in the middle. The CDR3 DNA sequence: TGTGCCAGCAGTCCCGCTTTCCCATCCTACGAGCAGTACTTC. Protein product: CASSPAFPSYEQYF.

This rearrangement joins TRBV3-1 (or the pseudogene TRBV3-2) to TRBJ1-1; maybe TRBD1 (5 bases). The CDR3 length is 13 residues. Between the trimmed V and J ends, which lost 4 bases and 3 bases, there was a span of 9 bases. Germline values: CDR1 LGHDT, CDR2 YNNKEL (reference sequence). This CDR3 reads CASSPGGYTEAFF. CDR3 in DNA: TGTGCCAGCAGCCCCGGGGGGTACACTGAAGCTTTCTTT.

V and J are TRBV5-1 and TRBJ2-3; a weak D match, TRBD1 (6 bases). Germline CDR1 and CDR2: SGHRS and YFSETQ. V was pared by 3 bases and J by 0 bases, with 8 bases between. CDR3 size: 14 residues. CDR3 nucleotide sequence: TGCGCCAGCAGCTCAGGACAGAGCACAGATACGCAGTATTTT. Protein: CASSSGQSTDTQYF.

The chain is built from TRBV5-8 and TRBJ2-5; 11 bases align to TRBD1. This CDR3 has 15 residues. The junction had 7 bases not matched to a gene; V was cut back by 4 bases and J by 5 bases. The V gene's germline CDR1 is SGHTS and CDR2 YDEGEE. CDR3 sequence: CASSTRTGGRETQYF. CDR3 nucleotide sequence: TGTGCCAGCAGCACCCGGACAGGGGGCCGTGAGACCCAGTACTTC.

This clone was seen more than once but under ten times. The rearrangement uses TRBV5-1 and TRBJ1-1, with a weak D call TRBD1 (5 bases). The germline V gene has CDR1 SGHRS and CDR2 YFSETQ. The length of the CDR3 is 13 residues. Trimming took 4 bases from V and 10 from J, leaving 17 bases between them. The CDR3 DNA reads TGCGCCAGCAGCGCCGGGGGGTCCGTTGTAGCTTTCTTT. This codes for CASSAGGSVVAFF.

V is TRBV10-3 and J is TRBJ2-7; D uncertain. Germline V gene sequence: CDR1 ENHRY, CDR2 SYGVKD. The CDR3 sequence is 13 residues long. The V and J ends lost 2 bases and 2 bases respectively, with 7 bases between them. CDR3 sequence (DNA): TGTGCCATCAGTGAGGCTGAAGCCTACGAGCAGTACTTC. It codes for CAISEAEAYEQYF.

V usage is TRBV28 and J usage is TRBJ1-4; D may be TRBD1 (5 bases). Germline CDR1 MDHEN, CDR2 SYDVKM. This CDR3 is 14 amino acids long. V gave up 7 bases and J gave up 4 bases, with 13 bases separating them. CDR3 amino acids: CASTPGAGNEKLFF. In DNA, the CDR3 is TGTGCCAGCACCCCTGGGGCCGGTAATGAAAAACTGTTTTTT.